Reported below is one T cell receptor beta chain. Its antigen remains unknown. The sample comes from a study of T-cell memory formation after mild COVID-19. TCRdb independently ran MiXCR on the 5' RACE reads; one entry per CDR3 protein. The table includes 250,000 to 350,000 distinct CDR3 sequences, about 17% detected once. The CDR3 is made up of 14 amino acids. The V end lost 7 bases, the J end lost 3 bases, and 16 bases lay between the germline ends. Looked up from germline, CDR1 is SNHLY and CDR2 is FYNNEI. General study findings and limits: The appearance of some responding clones in pre-infection memory suggested that cross-reactive memory joined. CD4+ contracting clones lay mainly in CM and EM, CD8+ ones in EMRA. Nothing confirmed that second-wave clones peaking on day 37 were specific for SARS-CoV-2.

The sequenced sample consisted of PBMCs or a T cell subset sorted from them (not recorded which). This receptor was obtained from a man younger than 30 who had mild COVID-19 (a few samples of this study predate the infection). Cell type and time point are not known. The gene calls are TRBV2 and TRBJ2-7; D unresolved. Here the CDR3 reads CASTLESRRYEQYV. DNA for the CDR3: TGTGCCAGCACCCTAGAGAGCCGGCGCTACGAGCAGTACGTC.